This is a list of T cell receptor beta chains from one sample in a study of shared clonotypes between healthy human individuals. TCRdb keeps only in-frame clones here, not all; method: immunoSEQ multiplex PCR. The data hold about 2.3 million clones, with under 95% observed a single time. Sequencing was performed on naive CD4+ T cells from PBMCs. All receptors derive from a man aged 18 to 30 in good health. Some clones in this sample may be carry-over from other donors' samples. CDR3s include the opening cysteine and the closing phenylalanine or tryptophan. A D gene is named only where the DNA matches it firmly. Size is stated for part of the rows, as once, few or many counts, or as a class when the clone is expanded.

cdr3_nt: TGTGCCAGCAGCCCCATGGGTGAAAAACTGTTTTTT
cdr3_aa: CASSPMGEKLFF
d_call: .
j_call: TRBJ1-4
v_call: TRBV5-4
clone_size: .

cdr3_nt: TGTGCCAGCAGCTTAATAAGACAGGGTACCAACGTCCTGACTTTC
cdr3_aa: CASSLIRQGTNVLTF
d_call: TRBD1
j_call: TRBJ2-6
v_call: TRBV7-9
clone_size: .

cdr3_nt: TGTGCCAGCAGTTCCCCGCCAGGGACGAACATTCAGTACTTC
cdr3_aa: CASSSPPGTNIQYF
d_call: .
j_call: TRBJ2-4
v_call: TRBV28
clone_size: .

cdr3_nt: TGTGCCAGTAGACCCCTAGGGGGACCGGTCAATGAGCAGTTCTTC
cdr3_aa: CASRPLGGPVNEQFF
d_call: .
j_call: TRBJ2-1
v_call: TRBV19
clone_size: once

cdr3_nt: TGTGCCAGCAGCCAACCCGGACGGGACACTGAAGCTTTCTTT
cdr3_aa: CASSQPGRDTEAFF
d_call: .
j_call: TRBJ1-1
v_call: TRBV5-4
clone_size: .

cdr3_nt: TGTGCCAGGCGGCAAAAGGGCACTGAAGCTTTCTTT
cdr3_aa: CARRQKGTEAFF
d_call: .
j_call: TRBJ1-1
v_call: TRBV19
clone_size: once

cdr3_nt: TGTGCCAGCAGTGAAAATACTTGGGATAGCAATCAGCCCCAGCATTTT
cdr3_aa: CASSENTWDSNQPQHF
d_call: .
j_call: TRBJ1-5
v_call: TRBV6-1
clone_size: .

cdr3_nt: TGTGCCAGCAGCTTTGGAGGGACAGGGCGGACCGGGGAGCTGTTTTTT
cdr3_aa: CASSFGGTGRTGELFF
d_call: TRBD1
j_call: TRBJ2-2
v_call: TRBV5-4
clone_size: once

cdr3_nt: TGTGCCAGCGGGCGATGGGGGGGCTACGAGCAGTACTTC
cdr3_aa: CASGRWGGYEQYF
d_call: TRBD2
j_call: TRBJ2-7
v_call: TRBV27
clone_size: .

cdr3_nt: TGTGCCAGCAGCCGGCAGCGCAGGGGTCGGTCCTACGAGCAGTACTTC
cdr3_aa: CASSRQRRGRSYEQYF
d_call: .
j_call: TRBJ2-7
v_call: TRBV5-6
clone_size: .

cdr3_nt: TGCGCCAGCAGCTTGGAACAGGGAAAATATGGCTACACCTTC
cdr3_aa: CASSLEQGKYGYTF
d_call: .
j_call: TRBJ1-2
v_call: TRBV5-1
clone_size: once

cdr3_nt: TGCGCCAGCAGCCAAGATTGGGGGACTAATGAGCAGTTCTTC
cdr3_aa: CASSQDWGTNEQFF
d_call: .
j_call: TRBJ2-1
v_call: TRBV4-3
clone_size: .

cdr3_nt: TGCGCCAGCAGACCGGACATAATAACCACCAATGAGCAGTTCTTC
cdr3_aa: CASRPDIITTNEQFF
d_call: .
j_call: TRBJ2-1
v_call: TRBV5-1
clone_size: .

cdr3_nt: TGTGCCAGCAACAGACTGATTACTACGGATTACTACGAGCAGTACTTC
cdr3_aa: CASNRLITTDYYEQYF
d_call: .
j_call: TRBJ2-7
v_call: TRBV7-9
clone_size: .

cdr3_nt: TGCGCCAGCAGCGCCGGGGGCTTGGAGACCCAGTACTTC
cdr3_aa: CASSAGGLETQYF
d_call: .
j_call: TRBJ2-5
v_call: TRBV5-1
clone_size: once

cdr3_nt: TGTGCCAGCAGCTTTGCGGACAGGGGATCTAGGGAGCAGTACTTC
cdr3_aa: CASSFADRGSREQYF
d_call: TRBD1
j_call: TRBJ2-7
v_call: TRBV7-2
clone_size: .

cdr3_nt: TGTGCCAGCCGACTAGCGGGAGGTTCAGAGACCCAGTACTTC
cdr3_aa: CASRLAGGSETQYF
d_call: TRBD2
j_call: TRBJ2-5
v_call: TRBV11-1
clone_size: once